The clone carrying this TCR beta chain came up once. Its antigen is still unknown. The entry originates in a study of cytomegalovirus exposure and HLA in healthy donors. The PCR ran on 60 Vbeta and 13 Jbeta primers. Profiling relied on immunoSEQ multiplex PCR, and the TCRdb table lists in-frame clones only, not all of them. The data contain 150,000 to 200,000 clones, about 76% of them seen just once; the ten biggest clones take up roughly 1.9%. Regarding the study as a whole: Judged likely to be a sequencing artifact was a cluster of highly shared sequence variants. The later analysis indicated that the majority of CMV-associated TCR beta chains appeared HLA-restricted. In a later analysis, TCR beta V- and J-gene trimming was associated with a missense DCLRE1C variant.

Trimming removed 5 bases from V and 6 bases from J, with 8 bases in between. Germline CDR1 and CDR2: MNHEY and SVGAGI. The CDR3 loop spans 11 amino acids. The clonotype comes from a female donor in good health and CMV-seronegative. Material: PBMCs. The chain carries TRBV6-5 and TRBJ2-7; a possible D gene is TRBD1 (5 bases). The CDR3 here is CASSQGSEQYF. For the CDR3, the DNA is TGTGCCAGCAGTCAGGGCAGCGAGCAGTACTTC.